The sequence of this TCR beta chain was determined in a study of cytomegalovirus exposure and HLA in healthy donors. Use of 60 Vbeta and 13 Jbeta primers characterized the PCR. Using immunoSEQ multiplex PCR, the repertoire was profiled, and TCRdb retains in-frame clones only, with some absent. The sample lists 63,000 or so clones; approximately 72% were seen once. Trimming left V 9 bases short and J 2 bases short, with 10 bases between. The CDR3 loop spans 13 amino acids. Germline V CDR1 and CDR2: SNHLY, FYNNEI. Comments on this clone: The antigen is undetermined.

Findings and limits, study-wide: When a later analysis compared HLA-associated TCR beta chains with equally common others, the HLA-associated chains turned out to be more clonally expanded and to have lower generation probabilities.

The sample consisted of PBMCs. The rearrangement uses TRBV2 and TRBJ2-2; possible D gene TRBD2, 5 bases. This TCR was recovered from a woman aged 25 to 39 in good health and CMV-seropositive. The CDR3 is CASGETNTGELFF. The CDR3 DNA reads as TGTGCCAGTGGGGAGACAAACACCGGGGAGCTGTTTTTT.